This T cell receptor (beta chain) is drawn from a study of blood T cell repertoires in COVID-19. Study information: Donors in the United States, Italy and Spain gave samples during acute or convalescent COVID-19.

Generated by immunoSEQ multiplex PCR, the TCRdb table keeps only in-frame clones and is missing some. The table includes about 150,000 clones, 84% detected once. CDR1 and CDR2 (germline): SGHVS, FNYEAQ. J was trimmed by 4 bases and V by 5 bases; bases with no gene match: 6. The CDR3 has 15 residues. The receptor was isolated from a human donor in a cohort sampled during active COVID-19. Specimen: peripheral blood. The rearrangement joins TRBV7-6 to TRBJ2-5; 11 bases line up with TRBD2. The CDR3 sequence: CASSPGSGGVETQYF. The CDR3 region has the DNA TGTGCCAGCAGCCCCGGTAGCGGGGGGGTAGAGACCCAGTACTTC.